A single sample is the source of the 17 T cell receptor beta chains below, sequenced in a study of blood T cell repertoires in COVID-19. Profiled with immunoSEQ multiplex PCR; TCRdb holds only in-frame clones, not every one. The table lists about 240,000 clones, just under 85% of them singletons. The source material was peripheral blood. The source of these receptors is a man aged 50 to 60 with acute or convalescent COVID-19.

The genes are TRBV29-1 and TRBJ2-5; 8 bases line up with TRBD2. In germline, CDR1 is SQVTM, CDR2 ANQGSEA. This CDR3 is built from 15 residues. The J segment lost 4 bases and the V segment lost 0 bases, leaving 7 bases of the junction unmatched. CDR3 protein: CSVEELAVYGETQYF. Written as DNA, the CDR3 is TGCAGCGTTGAAGAACTAGCGGTGTATGGAGAGACCCAGTACTTC.

This chain links TRBV2 with TRBJ1-3; D unclear. CDR3 length equals 13 residues. Germline CDR1 is SNHLY and CDR2 is FYNNEI. Trimming removed 3 bases from V and 8 bases from J, with 11 bases in between. The CDR3 bases are TGTGCCAGCAGTGAGTCCCTGTCGGACACCATATATTTT. This sequence encodes CASSESLSDTIYF.

The genes are TRBV7-9 and TRBJ1-6; 12 nucleotides align to TRBD1. V shed 4 bases, J shed 10 bases, and the junction held 2 bases outside the gene matches. CDR1 SEHNR and CDR2 FQNEAQ come from the germline V gene (reference sequence). This CDR3 has 14 residues. The CDR3 nucleotides are TGTGCCAGCAGCTCCGGGACAGGGGGCTCACCCCTCCACTTT. Its protein is CASSSGTGGSPLHF.

The sample holds one count of this clone. The rearrangement uses TRBV7-9 and TRBJ2-2; weak D call: TRBD1 (6 bases). CDR1 and CDR2 from the germline V gene are SEHNR and FQNEAQ (reference sequence). The V and J ends lost 0 bases and 0 bases respectively, with 17 bases between them. The CDR3 has 19 residues. CDR3 residues: CASSLAFHRESPNTGELFF. CDR3 bases: TGTGCCAGCAGCTTAGCCTTCCACAGGGAAAGTCCGAACACCGGGGAGCTGTTTTTT.

The rearrangement uses TRBV6-5 and TRBJ1-2; D remains unclear. This CDR3 has 14 residues. Germline V lookup: CDR1 MNHEY, CDR2 SVGAGI. V was trimmed by 5 bases and J by 5 bases, leaving 15 bases between them. In DNA form, the CDR3 reads TGTGCCAGCAGTCCCTCGACACCTGGATATGGCTACACCTTC. Its translation: CASSPSTPGYGYTF.

The chain recombines TRBV4-1 with TRBJ2-1, with a possible D match to TRBD1 (6 bases). The CDR3 has 16 residues. The V end lost 2 bases, the J end lost 4 bases, and 15 bases lay between the germline ends. The germline CDR1 and CDR2 sequences are MGHRA and YSYEKL. The CDR3 region is CASSQTLRDTYNEQFF. The CDR3 region has the DNA TGCGCCAGCAGCCAAACCCTCCGGGACACTTACAATGAGCAGTTCTTC.

Concerning this clone itself: Different DNA sequences within this sample yield the same CDR3. V usage is TRBV27 and J usage is TRBJ1-1; 7 positions match TRBD1. Germline CDR1 reads MNHEY; CDR2 reads SMNVEV (reference sequence). J was trimmed by 0 bases and V by 2 bases; bases with no gene match: 0. The CDR3 runs to 14 residues. The CDR3 DNA follows: TGTGCCAGCAGTTTAACAGGGGTGAACACTGAAGCTTTCTTT. Its translation is CASSLTGVNTEAFF.

This chain links TRBV5-6 with TRBJ1-6; 7 bases are shared with TRBD1. The CDR3 is made up of 15 amino acids. With 0 bases clipped from V and 7 bases from J, the junction kept 4 bases outside the gene matches. Per the germline V gene, CDR1 is SGHDT and CDR2 is YYEEEE. CDR3 residues: CASSLGDSVNSPLHF. The CDR3 DNA is TGTGCCAGCAGCTTGGGGGACAGTGTCAATTCACCCCTCCACTTT.

This chain connects TRBV30 to TRBJ2-1; D is perhaps TRBD2 (6 bases). The CDR3 loop spans 13 amino acids. Per germline, CDR1 GTSNPN and CDR2 SVGIG (reference sequence). V lost 5 bases, J lost 4 bases, and 12 bases lay in between. The DNA of the CDR3 is TGTGCCTGGGCAAAGACTAGATACAATGAGCAGTTCTTC. Translation: CAWAKTRYNEQFF.

This rearrangement joins TRBV6-6 to TRBJ1-1; 7 bases are shared with TRBD1. The CDR3 covers 16 residues. V lost 4 bases to trimming and J lost 1 base; unmatched junction nucleotides: 9. Looked up from germline, CDR1 is MNHNY and CDR2 is SVGAGI (reference sequence). The CDR3 nucleotides are TGTGCCAGCAGTTTAATGCGGGCAGGGGGGAACACTGAAGCTTTCTTT. Translated: CASSLMRAGGNTEAFF.

This clone was seen once. The V call is TRBV10-1, the J call TRBJ2-7; possibly TRBD2 for D (5 bases). V was shortened by 5 bases and J by 3 bases, with 20 bases between the two germline ends. Germline CDR1 is WNHNN and CDR2 is SYGVQD (reference sequence). This CDR3 spans 16 amino acids. The CDR3 region is CASSSGRRTNLYEQYF. The CDR3 DNA reads TGCGCCAGCAGTAGCGGACGTAGAACGAACCTCTACGAGCAGTACTTC.

The gene calls are TRBV6-4 and TRBJ1-5; 7 bases are a match to TRBD1. Germline CDR1 and CDR2: MRHNA and SNTAGT. CDR3 length: 12 amino acids. The ends lost 0 bases at V and 16 bases at J; junction bases unmatched: 6. The CDR3, as DNA: TGTGCCAGCAGTGACTCGCCCGACAGGGAACATTTT. This encodes CASSDSPDREHF.

This rearrangement joins TRBV10-3 to TRBJ1-3, with 7 nucleotides matching TRBD1. J gave up 7 bases and V 10 bases, and 16 bases lay outside the gene matches. This CDR3 has 15 residues. Germline V lookup: CDR1 ENHRY, CDR2 SYGVKD. The CDR3 here is CATSPGAGGLNTIYF. CDR3 bases: TGTGCCACCTCCCCAGGGGCAGGGGGTTTGAACACCATATATTTT.

The chain uses TRBV7-2 and TRBJ2-3; no clear D gene. V was cut by 1 base and J by 2 bases, with 7 bases left in between. Germline assignment: CDR1 SGHTA and CDR2 FQGNSA. The length of the CDR3 is 14 residues. CDR3 loop: CASSLVHPTDTQYF. The CDR3 nucleotides read TGTGCCAGCAGCTTAGTCCATCCCACAGATACGCAGTATTTT.

The chain links TRBV19 to TRBJ2-7; TRBD1 might be the D (8 bases). Germline CDR1 LNHDA, CDR2 SQIVND (reference sequence). Trimming stripped 3 bases from V and 9 bases from J, with 15 bases between. The CDR3 is made up of 13 amino acids. The CDR3 nucleotides are TGTGCCAGTAGTATCGGACAGGGAGGGGGGCAGTACTTC. Protein product: CASSIGQGGGQYF.

This chain connects TRBV30 to TRBJ1-1; D is uncertain. The V end lost 0 bases, the J end lost 7 bases, and 12 bases lay between the germline ends. The CDR3 is 13 residues long. Germline V gives CDR1 GTSNPN, CDR2 SVGIG (reference sequence). CDR3 amino acids: CAWSVQSRSEAFF. The CDR3 DNA is TGTGCCTGGAGTGTACAGTCTCGTAGTGAAGCTTTCTTT.

The V call is TRBV28, the J call TRBJ1-1, with D maybe TRBD1 (5 bases). Deletions cut 2 bases from V and 8 bases from J, with 12 bases between. CDR1 is MDHEN, CDR2 SYDVKM, per germline. The CDR3 extends over 13 amino acids. The DNA for the CDR3 is TGTGCCAGCAGTTTACCACAGGTCTCCGAAGCTTTCTTT. Amino acid sequence: CASSLPQVSEAFF.